The next 17 T cell receptor beta chains were all read from a single sample in a study of cytomegalovirus exposure and HLA in healthy donors. PCR involved 60 Vbeta and 13 Jbeta primers. The method was immunoSEQ multiplex PCR; TCRdb's version includes in-frame clones alone and lacks a portion of them. The data show some 190,000 clones, around four fifths seen once. Sequenced: PBMCs. These receptors were taken from a young woman in good health and CMV-seronegative.

V gene TRBV7-3 combines with J gene TRBJ1-2; 9 bases line up with TRBD1. Germline V gives CDR1 SGHTA, CDR2 FQGTGA. This CDR3 comprises 15 residues. Trimming removed 5 bases from V and 0 bases from J; junction bases left unmatched: 4. For the CDR3, the DNA is TGTGCCAGCAGCGCGGGACAGGGCGCTAACTATGGCTACACCTTC. Its translation is CASSAGQGANYGYTF.

The rearrangement uses TRBV6-6 and TRBJ2-2; TRBD2 matches 10 bases. V shed 2 bases, J shed 7 bases, and the junction held 4 bases outside the gene matches. This CDR3 spans 15 amino acids. The V gene's germline CDR1 is MNHNY and CDR2 SVGAGI (reference sequence). As DNA, the CDR3 is TGTGCCAGCAGTTACCCCGGGACTAGCGACGGGGAGCTGTTTTTT. Protein product: CASSYPGTSDGELFF.

This clone was recorded a few times. The chain is built from TRBV27 and TRBJ2-7; possible D gene TRBD1, 6 bases. Trimming cost V 4 bases and J 3 bases, with 10 bases left between them. Germline V lookup: CDR1 MNHEY, CDR2 SMNVEV (reference sequence). The length of the CDR3 is 13 residues. The CDR3 region is CASSSRGYYEQYF. The CDR3 DNA is TGTGCCAGCAGTTCCAGGGGTTACTACGAGCAGTACTTC.

The chain recombines TRBV13 with TRBJ2-5, with 10 nucleotides matching TRBD2. CDR1 and CDR2 from the germline V gene are PRHDT and FYEKMQ (reference sequence). The CDR3 extends over 14 amino acids. V trimming: 2 bases; J trimming: 5 bases; junction bases outside the gene matches: 2. CDR3 amino acids: CASSLLAGDETQYF. CDR3 nucleotide sequence: TGTGCCAGCAGCTTACTAGCGGGAGATGAGACCCAGTACTTC.

The chain couples TRBV10-1 to TRBJ2-6; TRBD1 matches at 7 bases. The germline V gene has CDR1 WNHNN and CDR2 SYGVQD (reference sequence). The V segment lost 4 bases and the J segment 0 bases; nucleotides outside the gene matches: 3. The CDR3 runs 16 residues. CDR3 nucleotides: TGCGCCAGCAGTGCGGGACAGAGCTCTGGGGCCAACGTCCTGACTTTC. Its translation: CASSAGQSSGANVLTF.

This chain connects TRBV2 to TRBJ2-3; 7 bases are a match to TRBD1. Germline V gene data show CDR1 as SNHLY and CDR2 as FYNNEI. The CDR3 spans 15 residues. The V and J ends lost 8 bases and 4 bases, in that order; junction bases with no gene match: 12. CDR3 nucleotides: TGTGCCAGCCTACAGATAGAAGGGGGCGCAGATACGCAGTATTTT. Amino acids: CASLQIEGGADTQYF.

The rearrangement links TRBV27 to TRBJ1-6; D unclear. V dropped 5 bases and J dropped 4 bases, with 12 bases sitting between them. Germline V gives CDR1 MNHEY, CDR2 SMNVEV (reference sequence). The CDR3 is 15 residues long. Here the CDR3 reads CASSPLTVYNSPLHF. The DNA for the CDR3 is TGTGCCAGCAGTCCTTTAACAGTTTATAATTCACCCCTCCACTTT.

Here the CDR3 reads CAISPLGQGDVDYQPQHF. CDR3 DNA sequence: TGTGCCATCAGTCCCCTTGGACAGGGAGACGTTGATTATCAGCCCCAGCATTTT. The chain recombines TRBV10-3 with TRBJ1-5; 8 nucleotides line up with TRBD1. V lost 5 bases and J lost 5; bases outside the gene matches: 17. The length of the CDR3 is 18 residues. Germline V gives CDR1 ENHRY, CDR2 SYGVKD.

This clone was counted only a few times. The chain combines TRBV19 with TRBJ1-2, with a tentative D call TRBD1 (6 bases). V lost 4 bases, J lost 5 bases, and 17 bases lay in between. The CDR3 loop spans 15 amino acids. CDR1 LNHDA and CDR2 SQIVND come from the germline V gene (reference sequence). CDR3 sequence (DNA): TGTGCCAGTAGTACGGGGTCCGGGACAATTTATGGCTACACCTTC. It translates to CASSTGSGTIYGYTF.

The chain employs TRBV5-6 and TRBJ2-3, with TRBD2 matching 10 bases. CDR1 and CDR2 from the germline V gene are SGHDT and YYEEEE. The CDR3 length is 16 residues. The ends lost 2 bases at V and 2 bases at J; junction bases unmatched: 5. This chain's CDR3 is CASSLSLAGDTDTQYF. The CDR3 bases are TGTGCCAGCAGCTTATCTCTAGCGGGGGACACAGATACGCAGTATTTT.

This clone was recorded only once. The rearrangement links TRBV25-1 to TRBJ1-1, with 7 bases that match TRBD1. The CDR3 is made up of 16 amino acids. Germline V gives CDR1 MGHDK, CDR2 SYGVNS. The junction had 12 bases not matched to a gene; V was cut back by 4 bases and J by 4 bases. Here the CDR3 reads CASSGGGKISVTEAFF. The CDR3 DNA reads as TGTGCCAGCAGTGGAGGGGGCAAAATTTCAGTCACTGAAGCTTTCTTT.

The rearrangement uses TRBV5-1 and TRBJ2-3; TRBD2 aligns across 11 bases. The junction had 8 bases not matched to a gene; V was cut back by 3 bases and J by 2 bases. The germline CDR1 and CDR2 sequences are SGHRS and YFSETQ. This CDR3 contains 17 residues. CDR3: CASSSGWTSGPTDTQYF. The CDR3 region has the DNA TGCGCCAGCAGCTCGGGTTGGACTAGCGGGCCCACAGATACGCAGTATTTT.

This clone was found a few times. The J gene is TRBJ1-1, the V gene TRBV13; D remains unclear. The CDR3 sequence is 14 residues long. With 3 bases removed from V and 1 base from J, the gap between germline ends came to 9 bases. CDR1 and CDR2 from the germline V gene are PRHDT and FYEKMQ (reference sequence). CDR3 protein: CASSFGGRNTEAFF. The CDR3, as DNA: TGTGCCAGCAGCTTCGGAGGGAGGAACACTGAAGCTTTCTTT.

The V call is TRBV14, the J call TRBJ2-4, with D hard to call. The germline V gene has CDR1 SGHDN and CDR2 FVKESK. V was cut by 2 bases and J by 0 bases, with 5 bases left in between. The CDR3 is 14 residues long. The CDR3 nucleotides are TGTGCCAGCAGCCAAAGAGGAGCCAAAAACATTCAGTACTTC. Residues: CASSQRGAKNIQYF.

This clone was observed once. V and J are TRBV15 and TRBJ1-6, with 7 positions matching TRBD1. Germline CDR1 and CDR2: LNHNV and YYDKDF (reference sequence). The CDR3 runs to 15 residues. V shed 1 base and J 7 bases; nucleotides not matched to a gene: 4. The CDR3 region is CATSRATGPNSPLHF. The CDR3 DNA follows: TGTGCCACCAGCAGAGCGACAGGGCCCAATTCACCCCTCCACTTT.

The rearrangement uses TRBV6-1 and TRBJ1-5; weak D call: TRBD1 (6 bases). V was cut by 4 bases and J by 0 bases, with 13 bases left in between. Germline V gene lookup returns CDR1 MNHNS and CDR2 SASEGT. The CDR3 sequence is 16 residues long. The CDR3 here is CASSAGVGDSNQPQHF. CDR3 nucleotide sequence: TGTGCCAGCAGTGCAGGGGTGGGGGATAGCAATCAGCCCCAGCATTTT.

The chain links TRBV5-1 to TRBJ1-1, with 7 nucleotides matching TRBD1. Trimming at V came to 4 bases and at J to 1 base, leaving 7 bases not matched to a gene. Germline CDR1 and CDR2: SGHRS and YFSETQ. This CDR3 comprises 15 residues. CDR3 nucleotide sequence: TGCGCCAGCAGCACCGTAGGGACAGCGAACACTGAAGCTTTCTTT. It yields the protein CASSTVGTANTEAFF.